This TCR beta chain was observed in a study of blood T cell repertoires in COVID-19. Turning to the study itself: T cells, B-cell-depleted T cells, or PBMCs provided the cDNA or gDNA that served as material.

Trimming pared 5 bases from V and 7 bases from J, leaving 17 bases between. CDR1 and CDR2 (germline): LGHDT, YNNKEL (reference sequence). This CDR3 has 14 residues. Only in-frame clones appear in the TCRdb table, and some are missing; sequencing was by immunoSEQ multiplex PCR. The sample records 110,000 or so clones, 84% being singletons. This clone was detected only a few times. Material for sequencing was peripheral blood. This sequence originates from a woman aged 50 to 60 with acute or convalescent COVID-19. This sequence joins TRBV3-1 (or the pseudogene TRBV3-2) and TRBJ1-2; D uncertain. CDR3 sequence (DNA): TGTGCCAGCAGCGTACGAGTGGATACGGGTGGCTACACCTTC. This sequence encodes CASSVRVDTGGYTF.